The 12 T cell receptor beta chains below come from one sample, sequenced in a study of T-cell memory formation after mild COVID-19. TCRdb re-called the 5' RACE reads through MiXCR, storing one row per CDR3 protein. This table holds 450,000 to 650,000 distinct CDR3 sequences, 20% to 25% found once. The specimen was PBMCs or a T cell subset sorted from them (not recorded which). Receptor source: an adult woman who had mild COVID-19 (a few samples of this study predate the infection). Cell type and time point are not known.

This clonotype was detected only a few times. The CDR3 sequence is CASSYGQGAGELFF. CDR3 sequence (DNA): TGTGCCAGCAGTTATGGACAGGGGGCCGGGGAGCTGTTTTTT. The chain links TRBV6-2 or TRBV6-3 to TRBJ2-2, with TRBD1 matching 10 bases. The CDR3 loop spans 14 amino acids. The germline gives CDR1 MNHEY, CDR2 SVGEGT. V shed 3 bases and J 6 bases; nucleotides not matched to a gene: 1.

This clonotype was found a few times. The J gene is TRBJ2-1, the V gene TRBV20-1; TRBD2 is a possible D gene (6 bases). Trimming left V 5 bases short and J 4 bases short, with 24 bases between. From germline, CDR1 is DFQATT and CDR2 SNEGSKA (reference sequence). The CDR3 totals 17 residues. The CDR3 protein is CSAGSSREEDWYNEQFF. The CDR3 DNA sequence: TGCAGTGCTGGGTCCTCTAGGGAGGAAGATTGGTACAATGAGCAGTTCTTC.

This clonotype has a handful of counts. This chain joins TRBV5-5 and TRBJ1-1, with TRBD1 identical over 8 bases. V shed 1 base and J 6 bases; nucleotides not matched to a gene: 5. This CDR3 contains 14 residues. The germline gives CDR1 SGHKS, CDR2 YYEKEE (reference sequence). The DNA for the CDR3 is TGTGCCAGCAGCTTGACGACAGGGGCGGCTGAAGCTTTCTTT. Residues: CASSLTTGAAEAFF.

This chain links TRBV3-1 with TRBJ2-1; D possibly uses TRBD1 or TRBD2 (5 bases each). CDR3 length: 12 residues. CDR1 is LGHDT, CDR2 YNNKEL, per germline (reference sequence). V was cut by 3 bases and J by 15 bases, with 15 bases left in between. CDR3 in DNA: TGTGCCAGCAGCCAGGGTGGGGGATTTACGTTCTTC. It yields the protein CASSQGGGFTFF.

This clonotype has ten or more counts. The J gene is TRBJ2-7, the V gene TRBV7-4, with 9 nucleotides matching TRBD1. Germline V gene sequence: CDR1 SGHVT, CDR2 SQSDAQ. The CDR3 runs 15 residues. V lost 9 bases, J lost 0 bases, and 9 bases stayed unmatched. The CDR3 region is CARPQGAYSSYEQYF. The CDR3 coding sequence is TGTGCCAGGCCACAGGGGGCCTACAGCTCCTACGAGCAGTACTTC.

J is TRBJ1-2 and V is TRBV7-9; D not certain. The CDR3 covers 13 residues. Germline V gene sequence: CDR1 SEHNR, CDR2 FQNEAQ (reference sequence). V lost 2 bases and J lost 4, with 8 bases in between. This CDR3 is CASSLTDIYGYTF. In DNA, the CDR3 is TGTGCCAGCAGCTTAACGGATATCTATGGCTACACCTTC.

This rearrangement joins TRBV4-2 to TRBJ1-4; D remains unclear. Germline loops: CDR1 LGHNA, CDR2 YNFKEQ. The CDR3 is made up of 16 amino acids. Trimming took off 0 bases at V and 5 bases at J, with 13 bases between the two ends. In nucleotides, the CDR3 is TGTGCCAGCAGCCAAGATCGCGGTGGGATGAATGAAAAACTGTTTTTT. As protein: CASSQDRGGMNEKLFF.

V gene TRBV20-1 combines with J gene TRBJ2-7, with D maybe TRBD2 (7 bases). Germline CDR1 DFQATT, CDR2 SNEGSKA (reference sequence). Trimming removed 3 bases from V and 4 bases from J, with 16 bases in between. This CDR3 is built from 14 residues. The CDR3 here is CSASTGGTSYEQYF. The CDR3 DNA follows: TGCAGTGCTAGTACCGGGGGGACATCATACGAGCAGTACTTC.

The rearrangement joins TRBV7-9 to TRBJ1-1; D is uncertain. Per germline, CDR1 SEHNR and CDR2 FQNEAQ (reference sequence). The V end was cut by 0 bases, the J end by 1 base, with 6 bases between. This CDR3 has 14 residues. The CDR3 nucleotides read TGTGCCAGCAGCTTAGCCTTAGCGAACACTGAAGCTTTCTTT. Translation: CASSLALANTEAFF.

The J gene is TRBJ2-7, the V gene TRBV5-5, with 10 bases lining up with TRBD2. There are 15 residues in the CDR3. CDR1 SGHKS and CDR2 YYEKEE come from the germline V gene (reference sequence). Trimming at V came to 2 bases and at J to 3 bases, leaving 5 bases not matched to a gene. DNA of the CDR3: TGTGCCAGCAGCTTAGGGACTAGCGACTACTACGAGCAGTACTTC. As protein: CASSLGTSDYYEQYF.

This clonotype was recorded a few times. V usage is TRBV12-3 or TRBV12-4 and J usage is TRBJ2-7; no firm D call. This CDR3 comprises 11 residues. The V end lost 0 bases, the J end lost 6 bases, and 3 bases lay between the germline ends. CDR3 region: CASSLAAEQYF. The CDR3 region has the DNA TGTGCCAGCAGTTTAGCGGCCGAGCAGTACTTC.

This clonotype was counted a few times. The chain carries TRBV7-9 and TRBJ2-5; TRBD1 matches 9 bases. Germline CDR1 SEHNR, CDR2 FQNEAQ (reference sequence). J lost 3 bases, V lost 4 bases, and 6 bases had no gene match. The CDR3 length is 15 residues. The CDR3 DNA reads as TGTGCCAGCAGCTCACAGGGGGCGCAGGAAGAGACCCAGTACTTC. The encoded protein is CASSSQGAQEETQYF.